One and the same sample provided the 17 T cell receptor beta chains below, sequenced in a study of vaccination effects on CD4 cells after COVID-19. The protocol was immunoSEQ multiplex PCR, while the TCRdb copy is restricted to in-frame clones and leaves out a portion. The data hold tens of thousands of clones, with roughly 76% observed a single time. Which antigens these TCRs recognize remains unknown. Under the ViraFEST assay, PBMC were stimulated with viral peptide pools so that antigen-specific CD4+ T cells expanded. Sequencing was performed afterwards. Investigators separated out CD4+ T cells once around nine days of culture had passed. Vaccine recipients lacked prior SARS-CoV-2 infection and had negative nucleocapsid antibodies. Sequenced here: CD4+ T cells from PBMCs cultured with HCoV-NL63 spike peptides, sampled before COVID-19 vaccination. The source of these receptors is a human donor who received a COVID-19 vaccine.

CDR3 residues: CASSQGQVNSYEQYV. CDR3 nucleotides: TGTGCCAGCAGCCAGGGGCAGGTAAACTCCTACGAGCAGTACGTC. This chain joins TRBV6-2 or TRBV6-3 and TRBJ2-7; D is perhaps TRBD1 (6 bases). The germline V gene has CDR1 MNHEY and CDR2 SVGEGT. This CDR3 has 15 residues. Trimming removed 6 bases at V and 0 bases at J, with 15 bases between.

This chain links TRBV2 with TRBJ2-1, with 7 bases aligning to TRBD1. The CDR3 is 14 amino acids. After removal of 4 bases from V and 11 bases from J, the junction contained 11 bases not matched to a gene. The germline gives CDR1 SNHLY, CDR2 FYNNEI. The CDR3 DNA follows: TGTGCCAGCAGTGCCGGACAGGACCAGGCCCAGCAGTTCTTC. Protein: CASSAGQDQAQQFF.

This chain connects TRBV6-5 to TRBJ1-1; D may be TRBD1 (6 bases). The CDR3 covers 15 residues. Germline CDR1 is MNHEY and CDR2 is SVGAGI. Trimming shortened V by 6 bases and J by 0 bases, and 14 bases separated the two germline ends. Here the CDR3 reads CASRRNRALNTEAFF. CDR3 DNA: TGTGCCAGCAGACGAAACAGGGCCTTGAACACTGAAGCTTTCTTT.

The rearrangement joins TRBV5-1 to TRBJ1-2; TRBD1 is a possible D gene (5 bases). Germline loops: CDR1 SGHRS, CDR2 YFSETQ. Trimming pared 0 bases from V and 2 bases from J, leaving 11 bases between. CDR3 length equals 15 residues. CDR3 region: CASSLGGTNNYGYTF. The DNA for the CDR3 is TGCGCCAGCAGCTTGGGTGGGACCAACAACTATGGCTACACCTTC.

The chain joins TRBV7-2 to TRBJ2-7, with 9 bases matching TRBD2. Germline trimming cut 3 bases from V and 4 bases from J; bases unmatched to any gene: 7. CDR1 and CDR2 from the germline V gene are SGHTA and FQGNSA. The CDR3 length is 15 residues. The CDR3 nucleotides read TGTGCCAGCAGCTTTGGGGCGGCGGGAGGGTACGAGCAGTACGTC. Amino acid sequence: CASSFGAAGGYEQYV.

This clone came up a few times. In DNA, the CDR3 is TGTGCCATCAGCTGGGACTACCCAGATACGCAGTATTTT. Encoded protein: CAISWDYPDTQYF. The chain couples TRBV10-3 to TRBJ2-3; 7 nucleotides align to TRBD2. With 6 bases clipped from V and 4 bases from J, the junction kept 4 bases outside the gene matches. The CDR3 has 13 amino acids. The germline V gene encodes CDR1 ENHRY and CDR2 SYGVKD.

The V and J genes are TRBV4-1 and TRBJ1-6, with TRBD1 identical over 7 bases. V lost 8 bases, J lost 9 bases, and 10 bases stayed unmatched. CDR3 size: 14 residues. Germline lookup yields CDR1 MGHRA and CDR2 YSYEKL. The CDR3 bases are TGCGCCAGCGCTTCGACAGGGCTTGGTTCACCCCTCCACTTT. This sequence encodes CASASTGLGSPLHF.

The chain employs TRBV24-1 and TRBJ1-2; a possible D gene is TRBD1 (5 bases). Germline-derived CDR1 and CDR2 are KGHDR and SFDVKD. This CDR3 has 17 residues. The V end was cut by 2 bases, the J end by 2 bases, with 17 bases between. The CDR3 reads CATSDSNGGGRNYGYTF. In nucleotides, the CDR3 is TGTGCCACCAGTGATTCTAACGGCGGGGGACGCAACTATGGCTACACCTTC.

The rearrangement links TRBV19 to TRBJ1-5; D ambiguous. This CDR3 is 13 amino acids long. From germline, CDR1 is LNHDA and CDR2 SQIVND (reference sequence). V lost 5 bases to trimming and J lost 4 bases, with 9 bases between them. As DNA, the CDR3 is TGTGCCAGTAGTCCCCAAGCTAATCAGCCCCAGCATTTT. Encoded protein: CASSPQANQPQHF.

This clone was found a few times. This chain uses TRBV30 with TRBJ1-1, with unresolved D. Germline loops: CDR1 GTSNPN, CDR2 SVGIG (reference sequence). Trimming cost V 5 bases and J 1 base, with 8 bases left between them. The CDR3 spans 12 residues. CDR3 protein: CAWGRGNTEAFF. The CDR3 DNA sequence: TGTGCCTGGGGACGGGGGAACACTGAAGCTTTCTTT.

V is TRBV5-1 and J is TRBJ1-6, with unresolved D. This CDR3 is built from 17 residues. CDR1 and CDR2 (germline): SGHRS, YFSETQ. The ends were cut back, 1 base at V and 0 bases at J, with 11 bases in the middle. The CDR3 nucleotides read TGCGCCAGCAGCTTGTCGGCGGGGAGCTCCTATAATTCACCCCTCCACTTT. It specifies CASSLSAGSSYNSPLHF.

This chain links TRBV5-6 with TRBJ1-3; 10 positions match TRBD1. Per the germline V gene, CDR1 is SGHDT and CDR2 is YYEEEE. V dropped 0 bases and J dropped 0; count of bases not matched to a gene: 3. This CDR3 region has 17 residues. The CDR3 DNA reads as TGTGCCAGCAGCTTGGACAGGACAGGGGGCTCTGGAAACACCATATATTTT. As protein: CASSLDRTGGSGNTIYF.

DNA of the CDR3: TGTGCCAGCAGCAAAGAGGGAGACACTGAAGCTTTCTTT. This sequence encodes CASSKEGDTEAFF. The chain couples TRBV21-1 to TRBJ1-1. TRBV21-1 is a listed pseudogene. CDR3 length equals 13 residues.

This clone turned up a few times. V is TRBV19 and J is TRBJ1-1; D might be TRBD1 (6 bases). V dropped 7 bases and J dropped 6 bases, with 18 bases sitting between them. The CDR3 loop spans 14 amino acids. CDR1 is LNHDA, CDR2 SQIVND, per germline (reference sequence). Here the CDR3 DNA reads TGTGCCAGTACCAGGGGACACCGGGGGGCTGAAGCTTTCTTT. This translates into CASTRGHRGAEAFF.

The V gene is TRBV28, the J gene TRBJ1-4, with D unclear. In germline, CDR1 is MDHEN, CDR2 SYDVKM. CDR3 length: 11 residues. V was pared by 1 base and J by 6 bases, with 0 bases between. Here the CDR3 DNA reads TGTGCCAGCAGTTTATATGAAAAACTGTTTTTT. Translation: CASSLYEKLFF. The whole variable domain, remainder taken from reference TRBV28 and TRBJ1-4, is DVKVTQSSRYLVKRTGEKVFLECVQDMDHENMFWYRQDPGLGLRLIYFSYDVKMKEKGDIPEGYSVSREKKERFSLILESASTNQTSMYLCASSLYEKLFFGSGTQLSVL.

This clone was recorded a few times. The V call is TRBV30, the J call TRBJ1-2; D call uncertain. CDR1 GTSNPN and CDR2 SVGIG come from the germline V gene (reference sequence). The V end was cut by 2 bases, the J end by 8 bases, with 12 bases between. This CDR3 comprises 12 residues. DNA of the CDR3: TGTGCCTGGAGTCGCCCGGGTGAGGGCTACACCTTC. Amino acids: CAWSRPGEGYTF.

V is TRBV19 and J is TRBJ1-1, with D possibly matching TRBD1 (5 bases). Trimming took 3 bases from V and 1 from J, leaving 6 bases between them. This CDR3 region has 13 residues. Germline assignment: CDR1 LNHDA and CDR2 SQIVND (reference sequence). CDR3 bases: TGTGCCAGTAGTATCCAGGGGAACACTGAAGCTTTCTTT. Residues: CASSIQGNTEAFF.